This T cell receptor beta chain was documented in a study of blood T cell repertoires in COVID-19. Study-level information: Both acute and convalescent COVID-19 samples were obtained from the United States, Italy and Spain. Sources were T cells, B-cell-depleted T cells, or PBMCs; the material itself was cDNA or gDNA.

Germline CDR1 and CDR2: LNHDA and SQIVND (reference sequence). CDR3 length equals 12 residues. Trimming shortened V by 4 bases and J by 5 bases, and 8 bases separated the two germline ends. In the authors' workflow: Reference gene primers were amplified, and this amplification served to estimate nucleated cell counts. The data were produced by immunoSEQ multiplex PCR, yet TCRdb's version contains in-frame clones alone and is incomplete. V and J calls and clone size come straight from that table; D and trimming were deduced from the DNA. The repertoire includes about 87,000 clones, 70% to 90% of them detected once, and 4.5% to 5.5% sits in the top ten.

The sequence was obtained from a man in his forties or fifties with acute or convalescent COVID-19. The sample was peripheral blood. The V gene is TRBV19, the J gene TRBJ1-1; D uncertain. The CDR3 loop reads CASSRGLTEAFF. In DNA form, the CDR3 reads TGTGCCAGTAGTAGAGGACTTACTGAAGCTTTCTTT. The variable domain in full, with the rest retrieved from reference TRBV19 and TRBJ1-1, is DGGITQSPKYLFRKEGQNVTLSCEQNLNHDAMYWYRQDPGQGLRLIYYSQIVNDFQKGDIAEGYSVSREKKESFPLTVTSAQKNPTAFYLCASSRGLTEAFFGQGTRLTVV.